A selection of T cell receptor beta chains follows, all from one sample in a study of cytomegalovirus exposure and HLA in healthy donors. Generated by immunoSEQ multiplex PCR, the TCRdb table keeps only in-frame clones and is missing some. The table lists approximately 190,000 clones. The sequencing sample was made of PBMCs. The receptors come from a man between 25 and 39 years old in good health and CMV-seronegative. The CDR3 runs from the conserved cysteine through the conserved F or W.

v_gene,j_gene,CDR3aa
TRBV5-4,TRBJ1-3,CASSPTGPSSGNTIYF
TRBV7-7,TRBJ2-2,CASSLRREGPGELFF
TRBV28,TRBJ2-1,CASTWVAGGYNEQFF
TRBV5-1,TRBJ1-3,CASSSETHRAGNTIYF
TRBV4-2,TRBJ2-3,CASSQASGRRKDTDTQYF
TRBV19,TRBJ1-5,CASSRSGAARQPQHF
TRBV9,TRBJ2-3,CASSGGTSGRAHTQYF
TRBV7-6,TRBJ2-7,CASSPNPTGRVYEQYF
TRBV7-9,TRBJ1-1,CASSLAGTGGSTEAFF
TRBV2,TRBJ2-5,CASTSGGETQYF
TRBV10-1,TRBJ2-7,CASSGSWGHEQYF
TRBV4-2,TRBJ2-7,CASSQDTGTSGSDGPHEQYF
TRBV6-5,TRBJ2-1,CASSYSPAGGRNEQFF
TRBV6-1,TRBJ2-3,CASSIGQGGTDTQYF
TRBV5-8,TRBJ1-1,CASSFDSNTEAFF
TRBV6-6,TRBJ2-7,CASTLTSGSLHEQYF
TRBV10-1,TRBJ2-2,CASSGHEKTGELFF
TRBV15,TRBJ1-2,CATSSDRVSYGYTF
TRBV4-2,TRBJ1-3,CASSQDEDNGNTIYF
TRBV29-1,TRBJ1-3,CSVCHIAGNTIYF
TRBV7-9,TRBJ1-4,CASSLGEWSNEKLFF
TRBV5-1,TRBJ2-1,CASSLVDGGWNEQFF
TRBV7-9,TRBJ2-3,CASSPGGTDTQYF
TRBV7-2,TRBJ2-1,CASSLALIAGFYNEQFF
TRBV21-1,TRBJ2-2,CASRIEGQNTGELFF
TRBV11-3,TRBJ2-2,CASSSSLRRESFSGELFF
TRBV28,TRBJ1-1,CASSYPGGGWTEAFF
TRBV5-4,TRBJ1-4,CASSPDRVSNEKLFF
TRBV27,TRBJ2-5,CASSYQAGHQETQYF